This T cell receptor (beta chain) derives from a study of T cells in Graves' hyperthyroidism and ophthalmopathy (dated by TCRdb to between 2018 and 2020). Study-level background: Peripheral blood samples were taken at the time of initial diagnosis, prior to any treatment. The study also compared thyroid tissue and blood T-cell repertoires from a handful of Graves' hyperthyroidism patients. According to the paper, TCR Vbeta CDR3 sequencing was carried out on some 130 peripheral blood samples, which came from around 43 ophthalmopathy, approximately 72 hyperthyroidism and roughly 17 progressor patients. Whether ophthalmopathy could be predicted prospectively was tested in an independent validation cohort made up of under 20 hyperthyroidism patients plus 17 patients who later progressed to ophthalmopathy. After sampling, hyperthyroidism patients received methimazole starting at 30 mg daily, and ophthalmopathy patients received high-dose intravenous methylprednisolone. For training and testing, the 100 or so patients in the discovery cohort were randomly divided in a 7:3 ratio. To identify TCR V-J signatures that set the groups apart, the researchers used a discovery cohort of 95 to 100 patients, made up of 40 to 45 with Graves' ophthalmopathy and approximately 57 with stable Graves' hyperthyroidism.

What the authors observed across the whole study: No statistical method was used to set the sample size in advance, and investigators knew the group allocation. During validation, the model predicted progression to ophthalmopathy a median of around 7 months ahead of onset, with 70.59% sensitivity and around 72% specificity. In cross-validation, a model built on a 13 V-J signature told ophthalmopathy apart from stable hyperthyroidism with roughly 87% sensitivity and roughly 82% specificity, and in testing the same model reached 80%/75%. Most expanded thyroid clonotypes (frequency above 0.001) were also detected in blood, suggesting blood repertoires may reflect thyroid immune responses.

Inclusive of the bounding cysteine and phenylalanine, the CDR3 is 15 residues long. Only CDR3 DNA remains: 45 bases, in frame from the first base. V and J are trimmed by 6 bases and 8 bases, and the gene matches miss 12 bases of the junction. CDR1 SNHLY and CDR2 FYNNEI were looked up in the germline V gene. This clonotype was counted a few times. No antigen is known for it. Base-call qualities are not available, and no considerably larger clone is one nucleotide away. Amplification of TCR beta CDR3 regions was carried out from RNA transcripts. A first-round RT-PCR of the TCR CDR3 used the HTBI primer set with the Qiagen OneStep RT-PCR kit. Libraries were constructed in a second round of multiplex PCR, after which size selection and purification were carried out. Paired-end sequencing of the libraries was performed with 100 bp reads on an Illumina HiSeq2000. In the authors' own workflow: SOAPnuke was used to process the raw data, with reads discarded if the reads contained adapters or uncalled bases, had a mean Phred below 15, or lacked an exact constant-primer or identifier match. High-quality paired reads were merged using COPE v1.2.5, and each unique nucleotide sequence was defined as a clonotype. MiTCR v1.1 was used to align clonotypes to the IMGT TRBV, TRBD and TRBJ reference segments. Only V-J combinations with frequency above 0.0001, covering 98% to 99.2% of repertoires, were analysed. A TCS score was defined as the ratio between F50 (clonal expansion) and ExV (chaos), using BLOSUM62-based TCRdist between CDR3 peptides within each V-J. Welch's t-statistics and random forest reduced around 510 V-J features to some 14, which were used in a naive Bayes classifier (R e1071). The public sequencing data were trimmed at Q25 with fastp and processed into clonotypes with MiXCR by TCRdb, which kept only in-frame beta chains. Each record represents a unique CDR3 protein, reported with the most common genes and DNA among its rows. TCRdb, not the authors, supplied the V and J calls. Present in this sample are some 620,000 distinct CDR3 sequences, about a sixth of which were seen just once. 3.8% of the sample lies in the top ten.

Graves' hyperthyroidism was defined as stable when no progression to ophthalmopathy occurred over 18 months of follow-up. Hyperthyroidism patients were aged 18 to 65 years and newly diagnosed, with disease duration of less than 2 months. Patients with uncontrolled infections, other autoimmune diseases, pregnancy or lactation were excluded. Diagnoses relied on clinical symptoms, serum thyroxine and TRAb, thyroid ultrasound and orbital computed tomography. PBMCs were isolated from about 10 ml of fresh peripheral blood by Ficoll-Paque density gradient centrifugation. Total RNA was extracted using Trizol reagent, and RNA quality was assessed on an Agilent 2100 Bioanalyzer.

This receptor chain uses TRBV2 and TRBJ1-4; a stretch of 7 junction bases matches TRBD1. This TCR came from a woman aged 25 to 39 with Graves' hyperthyroidism. Material for sequencing was blood. The DNA sequence is as follows: TGTGCCAGCAGCCGTGACAGGGTTTTAGAGGAAAAACTGTTTTTT. It specifies CASSRDRVLEEKLFF.